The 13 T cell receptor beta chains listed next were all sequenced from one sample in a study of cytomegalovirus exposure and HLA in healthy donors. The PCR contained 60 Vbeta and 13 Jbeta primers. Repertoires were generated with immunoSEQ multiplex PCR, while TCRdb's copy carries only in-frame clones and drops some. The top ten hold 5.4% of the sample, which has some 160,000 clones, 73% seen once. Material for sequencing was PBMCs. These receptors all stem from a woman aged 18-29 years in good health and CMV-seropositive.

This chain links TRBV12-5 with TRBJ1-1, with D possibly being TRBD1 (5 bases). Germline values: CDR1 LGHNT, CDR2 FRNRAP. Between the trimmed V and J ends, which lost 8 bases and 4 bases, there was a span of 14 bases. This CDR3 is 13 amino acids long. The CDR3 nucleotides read TGTGCTAGTCGGGCGGGGGGGAGCACTGAAGCTTTCTTT. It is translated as CASRAGGSTEAFF.

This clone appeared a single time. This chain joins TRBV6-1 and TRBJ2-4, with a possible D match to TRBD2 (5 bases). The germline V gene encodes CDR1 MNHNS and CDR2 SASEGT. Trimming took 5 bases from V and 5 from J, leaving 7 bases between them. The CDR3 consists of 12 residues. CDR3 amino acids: CASSRDENIQYF. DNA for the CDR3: TGTGCCAGCAGTCGGGATGAAAACATTCAGTACTTC.

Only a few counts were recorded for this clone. In DNA form, the CDR3 reads TGCGCCAGCAGCCAAGAGGTTCAGGGTGCAGGGCCCCAGCATTTT. Amino acids: CASSQEVQGAGPQHF. The chain recombines TRBV4-3 with TRBJ1-5; D is possibly TRBD1 (5 bases). V was clipped by 0 bases and J by 9 bases, with 15 bases between them. CDR1 is LGHNA, CDR2 YSLEER, per germline. The CDR3 has 15 amino acids.

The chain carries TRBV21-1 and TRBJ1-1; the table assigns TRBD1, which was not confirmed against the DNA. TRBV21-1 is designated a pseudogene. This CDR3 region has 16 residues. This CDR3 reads CASSKLGQGVGAEAFF. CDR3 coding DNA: TGTGCCAGCAGCAAATTGGGACAGGGGGTAGGAGCTGAAGCTTTCTTT.

CDR3: CASSSLGGEQYF. The CDR3 DNA reads as TGTGCCAGCAGTTCACTAGGGGGAGAGCAGTACTTC. This rearrangement joins TRBV6-5 to TRBJ2-7; D might be TRBD1 (6 bases). Germline CDR1 reads MNHEY; CDR2 reads SVGAGI. Trimming removed 4 bases at V and 7 bases at J, with 11 bases between. The CDR3 is 12 amino acids.

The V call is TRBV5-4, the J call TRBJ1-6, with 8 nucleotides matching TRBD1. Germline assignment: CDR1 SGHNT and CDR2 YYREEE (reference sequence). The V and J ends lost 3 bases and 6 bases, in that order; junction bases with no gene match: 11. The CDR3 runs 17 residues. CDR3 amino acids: CASSSFTGGKTNSPLHF. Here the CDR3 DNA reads TGTGCCAGCAGCTCTTTTACAGGGGGAAAAACTAATTCACCCCTCCACTTT.

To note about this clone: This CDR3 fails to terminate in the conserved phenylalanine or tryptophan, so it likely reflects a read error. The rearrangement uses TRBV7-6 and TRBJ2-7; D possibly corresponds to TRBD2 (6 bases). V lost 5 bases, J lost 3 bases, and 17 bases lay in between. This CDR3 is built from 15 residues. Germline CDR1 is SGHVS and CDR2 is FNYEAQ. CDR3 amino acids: CASSPEGTRVYEQYL. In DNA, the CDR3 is TGTGCCAGCAGCCCGGAAGGGACTCGGGTCTACGAGCAGTACCTC.

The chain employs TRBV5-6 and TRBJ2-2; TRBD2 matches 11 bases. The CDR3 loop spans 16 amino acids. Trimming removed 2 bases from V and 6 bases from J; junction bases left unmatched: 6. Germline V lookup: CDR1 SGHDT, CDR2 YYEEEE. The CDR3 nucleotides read TGTGCCAGCAGCTTAGGAACTAGCGGGGGCTCCGGGGAGCTGTTTTTT. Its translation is CASSLGTSGGSGELFF.

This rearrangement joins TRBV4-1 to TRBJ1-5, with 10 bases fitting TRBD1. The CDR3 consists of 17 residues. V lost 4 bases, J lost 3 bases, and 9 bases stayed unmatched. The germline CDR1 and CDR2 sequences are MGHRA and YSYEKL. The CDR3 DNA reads TGCGCCAGCAGCCTTGGGACAGGGGTAAATGACAATCAGCCCCAGCATTTT. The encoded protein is CASSLGTGVNDNQPQHF.

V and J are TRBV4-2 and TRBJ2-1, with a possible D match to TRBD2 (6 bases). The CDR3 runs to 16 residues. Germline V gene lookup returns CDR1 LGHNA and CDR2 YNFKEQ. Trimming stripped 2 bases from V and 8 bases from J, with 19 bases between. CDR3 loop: CASSQQTGLRGDEQFF. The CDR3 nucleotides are TGTGCCAGCAGCCAACAAACGGGACTCCGAGGCGATGAGCAGTTCTTC.

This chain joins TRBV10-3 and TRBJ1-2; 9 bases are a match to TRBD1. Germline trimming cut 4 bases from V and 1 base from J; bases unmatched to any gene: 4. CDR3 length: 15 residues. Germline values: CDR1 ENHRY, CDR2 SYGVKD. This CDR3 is CAISAGTGFNYGYTF. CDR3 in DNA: TGTGCCATCAGTGCCGGGACAGGGTTTAACTATGGCTACACCTTC.

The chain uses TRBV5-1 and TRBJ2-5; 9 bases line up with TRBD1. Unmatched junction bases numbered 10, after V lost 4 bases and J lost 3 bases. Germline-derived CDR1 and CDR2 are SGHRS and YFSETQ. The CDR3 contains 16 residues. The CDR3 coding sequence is TGCGCCAGCAGCGCCACAGGGGGCTTACCGAAAGAGACCCAGTACTTC. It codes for CASSATGGLPKETQYF.

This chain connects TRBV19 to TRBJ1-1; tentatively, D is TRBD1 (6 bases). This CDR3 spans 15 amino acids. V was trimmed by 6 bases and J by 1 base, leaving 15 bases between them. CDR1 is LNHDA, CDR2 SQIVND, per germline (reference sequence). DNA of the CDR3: TGTGCCAGTAGGGCTCCCCGGACAGCGAACACTGAAGCTTTCTTT. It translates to CASRAPRTANTEAFF.